The 24 T cell receptor beta chains given below trace back to one sample, sequenced in a study of T cell responses to AZD1222 COVID-19 vaccine (dated by TCRdb to the early 2020s). The time point label for this specimen denotes: baseline before first vaccination. The library was built by means of the immunoSEQ multiplex PCR assay. TCRdb carries this immuneACCESS record with in-frame sequences only. Its versions omit some clonotypes, under half of them owing to an unresolved V gene in the studies checked, with the rest unexplained. This sample is represented by some 150,000 clones; roughly 91% of them were singletons. 7.5% to 9.5% of the sample is taken by the ten largest. The material was peripheral blood, obtained on day 0 of AZD1222 vaccination. The receptors derive from an adult in good health.

The CDR3 region is CASSSAGEGNYGYTF. The CDR3 nucleotides read TGTGCCAGCAGCTCCGCAGGGGAGGGGAACTATGGCTACACCTTC. The chain uses TRBV28 and TRBJ1-2, with a tentative D call TRBD1 (6 bases). Between the trimmed V and J ends, which lost 6 bases and 2 bases, there was a span of 16 bases. Germline V CDR1 and CDR2: MDHEN, SYDVKM. This CDR3 contains 15 residues.

The chain combines TRBV5-6 with TRBJ2-7; 7 bases agree with TRBD2. The V gene end was trimmed by 3 bases and the J gene end by 4 bases; junction bases not matched to a gene: 7. The CDR3 extends over 14 amino acids. Germline CDR1 reads SGHDT; CDR2 reads YYEEEE. CDR3 coding DNA: TGTGCCAGCAGCTGGGGGGGAAAAACATACGAGCAGTACTTC. Its translation is CASSWGGKTYEQYF. Full variable domain (remainder filled in from reference TRBV5-6 and TRBJ2-7): DAGVTQSPTHLIKTRGQQVTLRCSPKSGHDTVSWYQQALGQGPQFIFQYYEEEERQRGNFPDRFSGHQFPNYSSELNVNALLLGDSALYLCASSWGGKTYEQYFGPGTRLTVT.

A single count supports this clone. The rearrangement uses TRBV7-9 and TRBJ1-1, with D tentatively TRBD1 (5 bases). Germline CDR1 is SEHNR and CDR2 is FQNEAQ (reference sequence). The CDR3 sequence is 16 residues long. V lost 2 bases and J 0 bases, leaving 13 bases between the germline ends. CDR3: CASSLKTGGMNTEAFF. CDR3 coding DNA: TGTGCCAGCAGCTTAAAAACTGGGGGGATGAACACTGAAGCTTTCTTT.

This chain links TRBV27 with TRBJ1-1, with unresolved D. Germline V CDR1 and CDR2: MNHEY, SMNVEV (reference sequence). CDR3 length equals 15 residues. Trimming removed 4 bases at V and 4 bases at J, with 16 bases between. As DNA, the CDR3 is TGTGCCAGCAGTTCGACCCAGCCGGGAATCACTGAAGCTTTCTTT. This gives the protein CASSSTQPGITEAFF.

The gene calls are TRBV4-2 and TRBJ1-6; the D gene is possibly TRBD1 (5 bases). The V and J ends lost 4 bases and 4 bases respectively, with 26 bases between them. Germline V gives CDR1 LGHNA, CDR2 YNFKEQ. The CDR3 totals 20 residues. CDR3 in amino acids: CASSLPRGDPSSGYNSPLHF. CDR3 DNA sequence: TGTGCCAGCAGCCTCCCTCGAGGGGACCCAAGCTCTGGGTATAATTCACCCCTCCACTTT.

This chain connects TRBV7-2 to TRBJ1-1; the D is unclear. The germline V gene has CDR1 SGHTA and CDR2 FQGNSA. V was pared by 5 bases and J by 2 bases, with 12 bases between. The CDR3 has 14 amino acids. The CDR3 nucleotides read TGTGCCAGCAGCCCCTACGCCCCCAACACTGAAGCTTTCTTT. Protein sequence: CASSPYAPNTEAFF.

V and J are TRBV30 and TRBJ2-7; 9 bases fit TRBD1. Germline V CDR1 and CDR2: GTSNPN, SVGIG (reference sequence). Germline trimming cut 2 bases from V and 7 bases from J; bases unmatched to any gene: 12. This CDR3 contains 15 residues. CDR3: CAWSLTGGPLGEQYF. The CDR3 DNA reads TGTGCCTGGAGTCTTACAGGGGGCCCGCTGGGGGAGCAGTACTTC.

The genes are TRBV25-1 and TRBJ2-7; D not resolved. Trimming left V 1 base short and J 4 bases short, with 8 bases between. The length of the CDR3 is 13 residues. Germline CDR1 and CDR2: MGHDK and SYGVNS. The CDR3 is CASSESWQYEQYF. The CDR3 DNA sequence: TGTGCCAGCAGTGAATCGTGGCAGTACGAGCAGTACTTC.

This chain uses TRBV30 with TRBJ2-2; D not resolved. The CDR3 contains 13 residues. The V end lost 0 bases, the J end lost 6 bases, and 8 bases lay between the germline ends. Germline V lookup: CDR1 GTSNPN, CDR2 SVGIG (reference sequence). Here the CDR3 reads CAWSVLSPGELFF. For the CDR3, the DNA is TGTGCCTGGAGTGTATTGTCCCCCGGGGAGCTGTTTTTT.

CDR3 in DNA: TGTGCCAGCAGTGAACACAGCTACGAGCAGTACTTC. It specifies CASSEHSYEQYF. This chain connects TRBV6-1 to TRBJ2-7; D remains unclear. The CDR3 sequence is 12 residues long. V was shortened by 2 bases and J by 3 bases, with 5 bases between the two germline ends. Germline CDR1 is MNHNS and CDR2 is SASEGT.

This clone is a singleton in its sample. This chain joins TRBV6-6 and TRBJ1-1, with D unclear. The germline CDR1 and CDR2 sequences are MNHNY and SVGAGI (reference sequence). Trimming removed 8 bases from V and 2 bases from J, with 9 bases in between. The CDR3 totals 12 residues. The CDR3 reads CASVSLNTEAFF. The DNA of the CDR3 is TGTGCCAGCGTCAGCCTAAACACTGAAGCTTTCTTT.

The chain has TRBV5-1 and TRBJ2-5, with TRBD2 matching 7 bases. There are 16 residues in the CDR3. Germline CDR1 reads SGHRS; CDR2 reads YFSETQ. The trim removed 2 bases at V and 0 bases at J, leaving 7 bases unmatched. This chain's CDR3 is CASSFSPRGDQETQYF. In DNA form, the CDR3 reads TGCGCCAGCAGCTTTAGCCCTCGGGGGGACCAAGAGACCCAGTACTTC.

The chain carries TRBV4-1 and TRBJ1-5, with D unresolved. Germline V CDR1 and CDR2: MGHRA, YSYEKL. The CDR3 is 15 residues long. Trimming shortened V by 0 bases and J by 4 bases, and 10 bases separated the two germline ends. The CDR3 loop reads CASSQENGPNQPQHF. In nucleotides, the CDR3 is TGCGCCAGCAGCCAAGAGAATGGACCTAATCAGCCCCAGCATTTT.

The chain combines TRBV10-3 with TRBJ2-1; 7 nucleotides align to TRBD1. V shed 7 bases, J shed 1 base, and the junction held 4 bases outside the gene matches. The CDR3 spans 14 residues. The V gene's germline CDR1 is ENHRY and CDR2 SYGVKD. The CDR3: CAIKGGASYNEQFF. In DNA, the CDR3 is TGTGCCATCAAAGGGGGCGCTTCCTACAATGAGCAGTTCTTC.

The CDR3 DNA reads as TGTGCCAGCAGGGGGACAGCCCGGACCTATGGCTACACCTTC. It yields the protein CASRGTARTYGYTF. This chain uses TRBV27 with TRBJ1-2; 7 positions match TRBD1. The junction had 8 bases not matched to a gene; V was cut back by 6 bases and J by 4 bases. This CDR3 has 14 amino acids. Germline V lookup: CDR1 MNHEY, CDR2 SMNVEV (reference sequence).

The rearrangement links TRBV7-9 to TRBJ2-7; D not certain. V was shortened by 5 bases and J by 1 base, with 9 bases between the two germline ends. CDR1 and CDR2 (germline): SEHNR, FQNEAQ (reference sequence). The CDR3 covers 13 residues. The CDR3 protein is CASSLPESYEQYF. Written as DNA, the CDR3 is TGTGCCAGCAGCCTCCCTGAATCCTACGAGCAGTACTTC.

This rearrangement joins TRBV6-1 to TRBJ2-1; D ambiguous. V dropped 1 base and J dropped 5 bases, with 12 bases sitting between them. CDR3 size: 15 residues. Germline V lookup: CDR1 MNHNS, CDR2 SASEGT. The CDR3 protein is CASSEGPWVDNEQFF. In DNA form, the CDR3 reads TGTGCCAGCAGTGAAGGACCGTGGGTGGACAATGAGCAGTTCTTC.

The gene calls are TRBV2 and TRBJ2-1; the match to TRBD2 covers 7 bases. Losses at the gene ends were 2 bases for V and 0 bases for J; bases not matched to a gene: 4. The CDR3 covers 16 residues. Germline V CDR1 and CDR2: SNHLY, FYNNEI. The CDR3 DNA sequence: TGTGCCAGCAGTGAATTTTGGACTAGCTCCTACAATGAGCAGTTCTTC. It is translated as CASSEFWTSSYNEQFF.

This rearrangement joins TRBV7-9 to TRBJ1-2; the D is unclear. This CDR3 has 12 residues. Germline V gives CDR1 SEHNR, CDR2 FQNEAQ (reference sequence). V shed 5 bases and J shed 1 base, with 5 bases lying between them. The CDR3 region has the DNA TGTGCCAGCAGCGTTGATAACTATGGCTACACCTTC. Its translation is CASSVDNYGYTF.

The gene calls are TRBV27 and TRBJ2-7; 7 bases are a match to TRBD1. The V gene end was trimmed by 6 bases and the J gene end by 7 bases; junction bases not matched to a gene: 9. The CDR3 runs to 13 residues. Germline V gene lookup returns CDR1 MNHEY and CDR2 SMNVEV (reference sequence). The CDR3 reads CASRVTGTKEQYF. The CDR3 DNA reads as TGTGCCAGCAGGGTGACAGGGACCAAGGAGCAGTACTTC.

The chain combines TRBV6-6 with TRBJ2-2; 9 nucleotides line up with TRBD2. Germline CDR1 is MNHNY and CDR2 is SVGAGI (reference sequence). V lost 6 bases, J lost 4 bases, and 6 bases stayed unmatched. This CDR3 comprises 15 residues. The CDR3 protein is CASRLSGGLTGELFF. The CDR3 DNA follows: TGTGCCAGCAGACTGAGCGGGGGGCTCACCGGGGAGCTGTTTTTT.

The J gene is TRBJ1-1, the V gene TRBV29-1, with a tentative D call TRBD1 (5 bases). The V end was cut by 6 bases, the J end by 8 bases, with 19 bases between. The germline gives CDR1 SQVTM, CDR2 ANQGSEA. The CDR3 length is 13 residues. DNA for the CDR3: TGCAGCGTGGAGACAGCCATGGGCCCAGAAGCTTTCTTT. Residues: CSVETAMGPEAFF.

The gene calls are TRBV3-1 (or the pseudogene TRBV3-2) and TRBJ2-3; D is uncertain. The CDR3 has 16 amino acids. Trimming left V 1 base short and J 0 bases short, with 11 bases between. In germline, CDR1 is LGHDT, CDR2 YNNKEL (reference sequence). The CDR3 bases are TGTGCCAGCAGCCAAGGGGTGGGCCCTAGCACAGATACGCAGTATTTT. Its translation: CASSQGVGPSTDTQYF.

This clone has more than one count but fewer than ten. This chain joins TRBV2 and TRBJ1-2; D may be TRBD1 (6 bases). In germline, CDR1 is SNHLY, CDR2 FYNNEI. Between the trimmed V and J ends, which lost 5 bases and 0 bases, there was a span of 13 bases. The CDR3 is 15 amino acids. The CDR3 is CASSPGQIANYGYTF. The CDR3 DNA is TGTGCCAGCAGTCCTGGACAGATAGCTAACTATGGCTACACCTTC.